This T cell receptor (beta chain) emerged from a study of blood T cell repertoires in COVID-19. Study as a whole: Both acute and convalescent COVID-19 samples were obtained from the United States, Italy and Spain. T cells, B-cell-depleted T cells, or PBMCs provided the cDNA or gDNA that served as material.

The germline gives CDR1 SNHLY, CDR2 FYNNEI. V gave up 4 bases and J gave up 8 bases, with 15 bases separating them. This CDR3 comprises 14 residues. Original processing methods: Amplification of reference gene primers was used by the study to estimate nucleated cell counts. Assay used: immunoSEQ multiplex PCR; TCRdb lists only in-frame clones, some missing. V and J calls and clone size are copied from that table; D and trimming were computed from the DNA. The sample records some 350,000 clones, around 91% being singletons. The receptor was isolated from a man between 18 and 35 years old with active or convalescent COVID-19. This chain uses TRBV2 with TRBJ2-1, with D uncertain. What was sequenced was peripheral blood. The CDR3 DNA is TGTGCCAGCAGTGCGAGGTTGGAGCCCCATGAGCAGTTCTTC. It is translated as CASSARLEPHEQFF. The entire variable domain, with the rest obtained from reference TRBV2 and TRBJ2-1, is as follows: EPEVTQTPSHQVTQMGQEVILRCVPISNHLYFYWYRQILGQKVEFLVSFYNNEISEKSEIFDDQFSVERPDGSNFTLKIRSTKLEDSAMYFCASSARLEPHEQFFGPGTRLTVL.